Each of the 20 T cell receptor beta chains below was sequenced from the same sample in a study of shared clonotypes between healthy human individuals. Assay used: immunoSEQ multiplex PCR; TCRdb lists only in-frame clones, some missing. The sample has 2 million to 3 million clones, about 92% seen once. The material sequenced was naive CD4+ T cells sorted from blood. Subset defined: CD45RA+ positively selected. These receptors all come from a man aged 18 to 29 in good health.

The genes are TRBV5-4 and TRBJ2-5; 8 bases map to TRBD2. In germline, CDR1 is SGHNT, CDR2 YYREEE (reference sequence). V was clipped by 4 bases and J by 1 base; unmatched bases: 6. The CDR3 sequence is 15 residues long. The CDR3 is CASSRGGGIQETQYF. The CDR3 DNA is TGTGCCAGCAGCCGGGGCGGGGGGATCCAAGAGACCCAGTACTTC.

The chain carries TRBV5-1 and TRBJ1-3; D is ambiguous. The CDR3 is made up of 14 amino acids. V was pared by 4 bases and J by 0 bases, with 8 bases between. Per germline, CDR1 SGHRS and CDR2 YFSETQ. This CDR3 reads CASSVLGSGNTIYF. CDR3 DNA: TGCGCCAGCAGCGTCCTCGGCTCTGGAAACACCATATATTTT.

The V and J genes are TRBV6-4 and TRBJ2-7; the D call may be TRBD1 or TRBD2 (5 bases each). V was pared by 2 bases and J by 9 bases, with 14 bases between. The CDR3 has 13 amino acids. Germline assignment: CDR1 MRHNA and CDR2 SNTAGT. The CDR3, as DNA: TGTGCCAGCAGTGACGGACTGGGGCAGGCGCAGTACTTC. This codes for CASSDGLGQAQYF.

This clone was seen just once. The V gene is TRBV7-2, the J gene TRBJ1-2; 9 nucleotides match TRBD1. This CDR3 has 14 amino acids. Looked up from germline, CDR1 is SGHTA and CDR2 is FQGNSA. The ends lost 0 bases at V and 10 bases at J; junction bases unmatched: 6. The CDR3 protein is CASSLAFGQGTYTF. CDR3 nucleotides: TGTGCCAGCAGCTTAGCTTTCGGACAGGGGACCTACACCTTC. Filled out from reference TRBV7-2 and TRBJ1-2, the complete variable domain reads GAGVSQSPSNKVTEKGKDVELRCDPISGHTALYWYRQSLGQGLEFLIYFQGNSAPDKSGLPSDRFSAERTGGSVSTLTIQRTQQEDSAVYLCASSLAFGQGTYTFGSGTRLTVV.

This chain links TRBV9 with TRBJ2-1; D possibly corresponds to TRBD1 (6 bases). The CDR3 length is 15 residues. Trimming stripped 2 bases from V and 1 base from J, with 10 bases between. Per the germline V gene, CDR1 is SGDLS and CDR2 is YYNGEE. The CDR3 coding sequence is TGTGCCAGCAGCGTCACAGGGAATTCCTACAATGAGCAGTTCTTC. Protein sequence: CASSVTGNSYNEQFF.

This clone was observed a few times. The V call is TRBV7-2, the J call TRBJ1-5, with 9 bases lining up with TRBD1. The length of the CDR3 is 15 residues. CDR1 and CDR2 from the germline V gene are SGHTA and FQGNSA. J lost 5 bases, V lost 2 bases, and 4 bases had no gene match. In DNA, the CDR3 is TGTGCCAGCAGCTTACGGGACAGGGCAGATCAGCCCCAGCATTTT. Its translation: CASSLRDRADQPQHF.

The rearrangement links TRBV15 to TRBJ1-1, with D hard to call. Trimming cost V 0 bases and J 1 base, with 15 bases left between them. The CDR3 length is 17 residues. Germline CDR1 reads LNHNV; CDR2 reads YYDKDF (reference sequence). The CDR3 reads CATSRDRGRDGNTEAFF. As DNA, the CDR3 is TGTGCCACCAGCAGAGATCGAGGGAGGGATGGGAACACTGAAGCTTTCTTT.

CDR3 amino acids: CASSSTGNEQFF. In DNA, the CDR3 is TGTGCCAGCAGCTCGACGGGGAATGAGCAGTTCTTC. The chain links TRBV7-9 to TRBJ2-1; TRBD2 is a possible D gene (5 bases). The CDR3 is made up of 12 amino acids. CDR1 is SEHNR, CDR2 FQNEAQ, per germline (reference sequence). Trimming stripped 4 bases from V and 7 bases from J, with 8 bases between.

The chain recombines TRBV28 with TRBJ1-5, with D tentatively TRBD1 (6 bases). The CDR3 covers 14 residues. Trimming stripped 2 bases from V and 7 bases from J, with 12 bases between. From germline, CDR1 is MDHEN and CDR2 SYDVKM. This CDR3 reads CASSLSRGRQPQHF. The CDR3 DNA follows: TGTGCCAGCAGTTTAAGCAGGGGAAGACAGCCCCAGCATTTT.

The genes are TRBV5-1 and TRBJ1-4; D remains unclear. The CDR3 is 14 amino acids. Trimming took 3 bases from V and 4 from J, leaving 10 bases between them. Germline V lookup: CDR1 SGHRS, CDR2 YFSETQ. CDR3 nucleotide sequence: TGCGCCAGCAGCTGGAATCTGGGTAATGAAAAACTGTTTTTT. It is translated as CASSWNLGNEKLFF.

The chain has TRBV6-1 and TRBJ1-2, with D possibly being TRBD1 (6 bases). Trimming removed 11 bases at V and 1 base at J, with 17 bases between. Germline V gene sequence: CDR1 MNHNS, CDR2 SASEGT. CDR3 length equals 14 residues. The DNA for the CDR3 is TGTGCCGTGACCGTGGCGGGACATAACTATGGCTACACCTTC. Amino acid sequence: CAVTVAGHNYGYTF.

In nucleotides, the CDR3 is TGTGCCTTCGACAGGGTGAATGGAAACACCATATATTTT. This gives the protein CAFDRVNGNTIYF. V usage is TRBV30 and J usage is TRBJ1-3, with 7 bases identical to TRBD1. The trim removed 7 bases at V and 3 bases at J, leaving 6 bases unmatched. Germline assignment: CDR1 GTSNPN and CDR2 SVGIG (reference sequence). The CDR3 has 13 residues.

The chain carries TRBV28 and TRBJ1-2; 7 bases match TRBD1. The ends lost 10 bases at V and 4 bases at J; junction bases unmatched: 9. Looked up from germline, CDR1 is MDHEN and CDR2 is SYDVKM. CDR3 size: 13 residues. The DNA for the CDR3 is TGTGCCAACAGACAGGGTGAAGGCTATGGCTACACCTTC. It specifies CANRQGEGYGYTF.

A note on this clone: The junction differs from germline at one of its ends, possibly a read error. V gene TRBV7-9 combines with J gene TRBJ2-3; possible D gene TRBD1, 6 bases. Germline V gives CDR1 SEHNR, CDR2 FQNEAQ (reference sequence). This CDR3 has 16 residues. In DNA, the CDR3 is TGTGCCAGCAGCCCTCGGAGACAGGCGAGCATAGATACGCAGTATTTT. Amino acids: CASSPRRQASIDTQYF. Full variable domain (outside the CDR3, taken from reference TRBV7-9 and TRBJ2-3): DTGVSQNPRHKITKRGQNVTFRCDPISEHNRLYWYRQTLGQGPEFLTYFQNEAQLEKSRLLSDRFSAERPKGSFSTLEIQRTEQGDSAMYLCASSPRRQASIDTQYFGPGTRLTVL.

The chain combines TRBV4-1 with TRBJ1-6; D uncertain. Germline V gene lookup returns CDR1 MGHRA and CDR2 YSYEKL. Trimming pared 1 base from V and 5 bases from J, leaving 12 bases between. The CDR3 runs to 16 residues. CDR3 sequence reads: CASSQVYSWDNSPLHF. The CDR3 DNA sequence: TGCGCCAGCAGCCAAGTCTACAGCTGGGATAATTCACCCCTCCACTTT.

The chain recombines TRBV28 with TRBJ1-1, with 7 positions matching TRBD1. The V gene's germline CDR1 is MDHEN and CDR2 SYDVKM. The junction had 8 bases not matched to a gene; V was cut back by 2 bases and J by 5 bases. CDR3 size: 15 residues. CDR3 in DNA: TGTGCCAGCAGTTTAGACAGGGTAAGGGGTACTGAAGCTTTCTTT. Residues: CASSLDRVRGTEAFF.

This sequence joins TRBV5-1 and TRBJ2-5, with 15 bases lining up with TRBD2. The trim removed 9 bases at V and 4 bases at J, leaving 4 bases unmatched. Per the germline V gene, CDR1 is SGHRS and CDR2 is YFSETQ. This CDR3 has 14 residues. This CDR3 is CATRTSGGAETQYF. CDR3 DNA: TGCGCCACCCGGACTAGCGGGGGGGCAGAGACCCAGTACTTC.

The chain recombines TRBV27 with TRBJ2-1, with a weak D call TRBD2 (6 bases). This CDR3 is built from 13 residues. Trimming took off 7 bases at V and 7 bases at J, with 14 bases between the two ends. Looked up from germline, CDR1 is MNHEY and CDR2 is SMNVEV (reference sequence). The CDR3 coding sequence is TGTGCCAGCAAGGGCGGGGTGATAAATGAGCAGTTCTTC. Protein sequence: CASKGGVINEQFF.

The V and J genes are TRBV5-1 and TRBJ2-1; 12 positions match TRBD2. CDR3 length: 16 amino acids. After removal of 4 bases from V and 8 bases from J, the junction contained 10 bases not matched to a gene. Germline V lookup: CDR1 SGHRS, CDR2 YFSETQ. Here the CDR3 DNA reads TGCGCCAGCAGCCGAACACTAGCGGGGGGCCGGGATGAGCAGTTCTTC. Translating it yields CASSRTLAGGRDEQFF.

The CDR3 sequence: CASRWFDRVYGYTF. The CDR3 coding sequence is TGTGCCAGCAGGTGGTTCGACAGGGTATATGGCTACACCTTC. The genes are TRBV5-4 and TRBJ1-2, with TRBD1 matching over 7 bases. V was pared by 5 bases and J by 5 bases, with 9 bases of the junction left unmatched. The length of the CDR3 is 14 residues. From germline, CDR1 is SGHNT and CDR2 YYREEE (reference sequence).